This T cell receptor beta chain was recovered during a study of CD8 T cells in Susac syndrome. The germline V and J ends were trimmed by 5 bases and 7 bases, with 8 bases remaining between them. In germline, CDR1 is DFQATT, CDR2 SNEGSKA (reference sequence). The CDR3 covers 10 residues. Random hexamers were used to reverse transcribe the RNA input (roughly 0.5 to 1 ug). TCRdb passed the immunoSEQ multiplex PCR reads through MiXCR, listing each CDR3 protein once. This sample has about 120,000 distinct CDR3 sequences, with around 93% found just once. Controls matched for sex and age were healthy donors.

Sequencing input: CD8+ T cells from PBMCs. The V and J genes are TRBV20-1 and TRBJ1-2, with D perhaps TRBD1 (6 bases). The TCR was taken from a human donor in good health. The CDR3 DNA reads TGCAGTGCTCGGACAGTTGGCTACACCTTC. It yields the protein CSARTVGYTF.